The entry that follows covers one T cell receptor beta chain sequence. With V trimmed by 6 bases and J by 7 bases, 19 bases remained unmatched. The CDR3 has 19 residues. CDR1 is SGHVS, CDR2 FQNEAQ, per germline. The PCR made use of 60 Vbeta and 13 Jbeta primers. Only in-frame clones appear in the TCRdb table, and some are missing; sequencing was by immunoSEQ multiplex PCR. The repertoire holds about 140,000 clones, with approximately 78% as singletons. This entry belongs to a study of cytomegalovirus exposure and HLA in healthy donors. Sequencing was carried out using PBMCs. The chain is built from TRBV7-8 and TRBJ2-7; TRBD2 matches 15 bases. This TCR derives from a woman aged 40 to 50 in good health and CMV-seropositive. The CDR3 DNA reads TGTGCCAGCAGTTTATACCCGGGACTAGCGGGAGGCCTGACTTCGGAGCAGTACTTC. Protein: CASSLYPGLAGGLTSEQYF.